This TCR beta chain was sequenced in a study of spatial heterogeneity in lung cancer. CDR3 size: 17 residues. Germline trimming cut 4 bases from V and 5 bases from J; bases unmatched to any gene: 10. Germline-derived CDR1 and CDR2 are SEHNR and FQNEAQ (reference sequence). TCRdb passed the 5' RACE reads through MiXCR, listing each CDR3 protein once. Among 950 to 1,300 distinct CDR3 sequences listed, about two fifths were seen once. Specified time point: sample taken at primary tumor resection. This rearrangement joins TRBV7-9 to TRBJ2-1; 11 positions agree with TRBD2. The input for sequencing was normal lung tissue next to the tumor, taken at surgery. This sequence was found in a male donor with early-stage non-small cell lung cancer. CDR3 in DNA: TGTGCCAGCAGCTCCAGCGCGACTAGCGGGACCCACAATGAGCAGTTCTTC. It yields the protein CASSSSATSGTHNEQFF.